This T cell receptor beta chain comes out of a study of control samples from healthy donors and cancer patients. Only in-frame clones appear in the TCRdb table, and some are missing; sequencing was by immunoSEQ multiplex PCR. This sample has some 140,000 clones, with 85% to 95% found just once. This clone was observed a single time. The CDR3 runs to 12 residues. Germline V gene data show CDR1 as KGHDR and CDR2 as SFDVKD. V gave up 5 bases and J gave up 6 bases, with 9 bases separating them. The clonotype originates from a man aged 35 to 55 in good health. The sample taken for sequencing was blood. The chain combines TRBV24-1 with TRBJ1-2; D might be TRBD1 (6 bases). The CDR3 loop is CATSGGAHGYTF. The DNA of the CDR3 is TGTGCCACCAGTGGGGGGGCGCATGGCTACACCTTC.